The following is a TCR beta chain sequence with its context. What it recognizes is unknown. This sample also contains other DNA sequences that code for the same CDR3. Clones were read by immunoSEQ multiplex PCR, and TCRdb kept only the in-frame ones, dropping some. Here the sample spans tens of thousands of clones, roughly 82% being singletons. The entry originates in a study of OX40 agonist ivuxolimab in advanced cancers. Study-wide background: Ivuxolimab, which is an agonistic anti-OX40 (CD134) antibody, was administered to the patients. The study's findings and limits: Dosing at 0.1 to 3.0 mg/kg was accompanied by clonal expansion of CD4+ and CD8+ blood T cells by week 6.

The CDR3 loop spans 13 amino acids. Trimming cost V 2 bases and J 5 bases; bases outside gene matches: 0. Germline V gene sequence: CDR1 SGHTA, CDR2 FQGNSA. Sequencing was performed on CD4+ or CD8+ T cells sorted from blood, taken in a trial of the OX40 agonist ivuxolimab. The sequence came from an adult with an advanced solid tumor such as melanoma, head and neck, liver or kidney cancer. This chain joins TRBV7-2 and TRBJ1-5; the match to TRBD1 covers 7 bases. CDR3 in DNA: TGTGCCAGCAGCTTACAGGGGGATCAGCCCCAGCATTTT. Encoded protein: CASSLQGDQPQHF.